The clone carrying this TCR beta chain showed up many times. What it binds is unknown. Researchers amplified the TCR beta CDR3 regions from RNA transcripts. First-round RT-PCR with HTBI primers amplified the TCR CDR3 region. In TCRdb, the multiplex PCR reads were re-called with MiXCR into one record per CDR3 protein. This sample has about 570,000 distinct CDR3 sequences; more than 45% occur once, and the top ten carry under 20%. This sample is part of a study of T cells in Graves' hyperthyroidism and ophthalmopathy. Study-level results: In the analysis, a 13 V-J model separated ophthalmopathy from stable hyperthyroidism.

Looked up from germline, CDR1 is SEHNR and CDR2 is FQNEAQ (reference sequence). Trimming removed 3 bases from V and 0 bases from J; junction bases left unmatched: 5. The CDR3 is made up of 17 amino acids. This chain joins TRBV7-9 and TRBJ2-2; 9 bases fit TRBD2. Sequencing was carried out using peripheral blood or thyroid tissue (not recorded which). The TCR sequence derives from an adult woman with Graves' disease, either hyperthyroidism or ophthalmopathy (not recorded which). The CDR3 bases are TGTGCCAGCAGCTTGCCGACTAGCGGCGCGAACACCGGGGAGCTGTTTTTT. This translates into CASSLPTSGANTGELFF.